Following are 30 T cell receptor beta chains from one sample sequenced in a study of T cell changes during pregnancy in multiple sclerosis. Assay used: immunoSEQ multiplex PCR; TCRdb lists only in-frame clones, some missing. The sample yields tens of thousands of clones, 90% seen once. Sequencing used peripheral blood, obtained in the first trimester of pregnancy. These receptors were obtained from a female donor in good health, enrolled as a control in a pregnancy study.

The CDR3 DNA sequence: TGTGCCAGCAGCCTCTCGGGAACGGGATACAATGAGCAGTTCTTC. Translated: CASSLSGTGYNEQFF. The chain has TRBV11-3 and TRBJ2-1, with D possibly TRBD2 on 5 matching bases. The CDR3 consists of 15 residues. The V end lost 5 bases, the J end lost 4 bases, and 15 bases lay between the germline ends. Per the germline V gene, CDR1 is SGHNT and CDR2 is YENEEA.

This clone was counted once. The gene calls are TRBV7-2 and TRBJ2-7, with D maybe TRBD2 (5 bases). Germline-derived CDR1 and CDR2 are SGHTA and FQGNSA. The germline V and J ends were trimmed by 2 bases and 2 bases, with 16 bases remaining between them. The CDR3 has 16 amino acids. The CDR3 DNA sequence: TGTGCCAGCAGCTTATTAACAACAGTGACTACCTACGAGCAGTACTTC. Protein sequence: CASSLLTTVTTYEQYF.

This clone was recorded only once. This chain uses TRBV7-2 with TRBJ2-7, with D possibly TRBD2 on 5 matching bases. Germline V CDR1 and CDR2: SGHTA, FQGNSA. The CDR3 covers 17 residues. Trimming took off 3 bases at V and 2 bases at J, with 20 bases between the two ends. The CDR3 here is CASSFFDRGNFPYEQYF. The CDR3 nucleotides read TGTGCCAGCAGCTTCTTTGACCGAGGGAATTTCCCCTACGAGCAGTACTTC.

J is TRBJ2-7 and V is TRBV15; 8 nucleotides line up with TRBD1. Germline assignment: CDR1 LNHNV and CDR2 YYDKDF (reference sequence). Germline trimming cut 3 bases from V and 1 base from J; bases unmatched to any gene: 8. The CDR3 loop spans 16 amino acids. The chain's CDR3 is CATSSRMGDRSYEQYF. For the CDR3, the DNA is TGTGCCACCAGCAGTAGGATGGGGGACAGGTCCTACGAGCAGTACTTC.

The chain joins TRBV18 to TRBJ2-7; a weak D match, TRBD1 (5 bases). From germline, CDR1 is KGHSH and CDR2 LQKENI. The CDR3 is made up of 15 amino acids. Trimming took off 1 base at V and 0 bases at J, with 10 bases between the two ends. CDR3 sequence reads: CASSPRRAPSYEQYF. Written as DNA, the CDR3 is TGTGCCAGCTCACCACGCAGGGCCCCCTCCTACGAGCAGTACTTC.

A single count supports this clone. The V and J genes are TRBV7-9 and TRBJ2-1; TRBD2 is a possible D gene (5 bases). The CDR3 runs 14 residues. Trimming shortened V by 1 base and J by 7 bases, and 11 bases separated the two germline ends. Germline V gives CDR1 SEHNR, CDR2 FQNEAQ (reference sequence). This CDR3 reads CASSLGDRRNEQFF. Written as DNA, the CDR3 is TGTGCCAGCAGCTTAGGGGATAGGAGGAATGAGCAGTTCTTC.

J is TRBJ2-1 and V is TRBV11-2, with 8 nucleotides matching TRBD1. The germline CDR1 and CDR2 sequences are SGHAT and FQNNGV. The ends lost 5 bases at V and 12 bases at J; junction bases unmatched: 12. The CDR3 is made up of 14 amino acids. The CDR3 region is CASSLGTGRGGQFF. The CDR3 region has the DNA TGTGCCAGCAGCCTGGGGACAGGCCGGGGAGGGCAGTTCTTC.

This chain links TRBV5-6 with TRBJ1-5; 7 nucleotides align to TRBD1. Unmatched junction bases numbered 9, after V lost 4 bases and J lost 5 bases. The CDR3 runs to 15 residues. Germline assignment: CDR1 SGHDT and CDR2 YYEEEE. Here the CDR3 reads CASSSMTGIYQPQHF. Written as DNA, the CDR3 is TGTGCCAGCAGCAGCATGACAGGGATTTATCAGCCCCAGCATTTT. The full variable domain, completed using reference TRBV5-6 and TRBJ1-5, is DAGVTQSPTHLIKTRGQQVTLRCSPKSGHDTVSWYQQALGQGPQFIFQYYEEEERQRGNFPDRFSGHQFPNYSSELNVNALLLGDSALYLCASSSMTGIYQPQHFGDGTRLSIL.

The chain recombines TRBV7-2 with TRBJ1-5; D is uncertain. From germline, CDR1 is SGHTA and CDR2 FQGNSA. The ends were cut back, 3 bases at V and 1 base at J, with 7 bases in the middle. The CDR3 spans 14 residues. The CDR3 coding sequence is TGTGCCAGCAGCTTCGGGTACAGCAATCAGCCCCAGCATTTT. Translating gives CASSFGYSNQPQHF.

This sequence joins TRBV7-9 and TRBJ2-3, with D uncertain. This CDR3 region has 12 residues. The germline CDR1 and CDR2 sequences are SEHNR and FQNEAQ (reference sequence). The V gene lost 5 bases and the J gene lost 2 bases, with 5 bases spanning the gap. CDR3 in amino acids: CASSPNTDTQYF. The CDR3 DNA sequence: TGTGCCAGCAGCCCCAACACAGATACGCAGTATTTT.

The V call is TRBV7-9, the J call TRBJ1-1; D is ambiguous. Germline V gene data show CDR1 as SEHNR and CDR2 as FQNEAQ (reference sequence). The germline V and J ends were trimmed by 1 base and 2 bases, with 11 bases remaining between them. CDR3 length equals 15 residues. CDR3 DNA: TGTGCCAGCAGCTTAGTAATGTCCTATAACACTGAAGCTTTCTTT. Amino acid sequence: CASSLVMSYNTEAFF.

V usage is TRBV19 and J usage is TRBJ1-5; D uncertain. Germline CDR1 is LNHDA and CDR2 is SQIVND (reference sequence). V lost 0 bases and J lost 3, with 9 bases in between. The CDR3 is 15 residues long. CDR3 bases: TGTGCCAGTAGTATAGAAAGAGGAGACAATCAGCCCCAGCATTTT. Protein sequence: CASSIERGDNQPQHF.

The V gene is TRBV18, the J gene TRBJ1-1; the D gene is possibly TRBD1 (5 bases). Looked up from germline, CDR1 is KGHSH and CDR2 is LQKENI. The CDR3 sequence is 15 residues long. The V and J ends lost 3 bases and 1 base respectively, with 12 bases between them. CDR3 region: CASSPNGGGNTEAFF. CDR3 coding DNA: TGTGCCAGCTCACCCAACGGCGGGGGGAACACTGAAGCTTTCTTT.

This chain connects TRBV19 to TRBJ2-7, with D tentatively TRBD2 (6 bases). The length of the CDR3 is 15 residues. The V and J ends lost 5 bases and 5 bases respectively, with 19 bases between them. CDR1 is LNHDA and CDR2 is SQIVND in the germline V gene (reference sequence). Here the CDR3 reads CASSRGGKSYDEQYF. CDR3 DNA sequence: TGTGCCAGTAGTCGAGGCGGGAAGTCTTACGACGAGCAGTACTTC.

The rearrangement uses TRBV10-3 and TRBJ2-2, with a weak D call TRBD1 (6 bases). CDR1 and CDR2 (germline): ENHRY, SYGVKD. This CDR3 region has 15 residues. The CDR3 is CAVTGSGANTGELFF. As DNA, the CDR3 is TGTGCAGTCACAGGGTCCGGTGCGAACACCGGGGAGCTGTTTTTT.

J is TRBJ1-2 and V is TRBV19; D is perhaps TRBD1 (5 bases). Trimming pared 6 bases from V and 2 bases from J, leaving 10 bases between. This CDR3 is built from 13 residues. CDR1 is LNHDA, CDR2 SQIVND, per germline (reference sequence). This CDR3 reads CASSREGNYGYTF. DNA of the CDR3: TGTGCCAGTAGCAGGGAAGGAAACTATGGCTACACCTTC.

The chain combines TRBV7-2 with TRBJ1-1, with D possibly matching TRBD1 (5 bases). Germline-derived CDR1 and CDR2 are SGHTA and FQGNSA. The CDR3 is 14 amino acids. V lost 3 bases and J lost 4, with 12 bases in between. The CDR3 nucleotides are TGTGCCAGCAGCTTGATGGGGGGGAGCACTGAAGCTTTCTTT. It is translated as CASSLMGGSTEAFF.

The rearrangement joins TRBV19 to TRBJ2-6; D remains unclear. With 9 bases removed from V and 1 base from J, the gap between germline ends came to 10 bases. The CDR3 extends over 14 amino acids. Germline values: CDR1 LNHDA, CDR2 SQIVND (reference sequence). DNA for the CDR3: TGTGCCAGCAATCTACGATCTGGGGCCAACGTCCTGACTTTC. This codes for CASNLRSGANVLTF.

The DNA of the CDR3 is TGTGCCAGCAGCCGCAGTGAAAGCTACGAGCAGTACTTC. Protein product: CASSRSESYEQYF. This chain joins TRBV7-2 and TRBJ2-7; D unresolved. CDR1 SGHTA and CDR2 FQGNSA come from the germline V gene. The V and J ends lost 5 bases and 3 bases respectively, with 11 bases between them. This CDR3 has 13 amino acids.

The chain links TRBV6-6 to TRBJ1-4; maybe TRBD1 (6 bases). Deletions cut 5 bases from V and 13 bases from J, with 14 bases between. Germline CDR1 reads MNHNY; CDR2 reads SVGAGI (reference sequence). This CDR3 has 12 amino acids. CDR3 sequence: CASSGGGGLLFF. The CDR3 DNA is TGTGCCAGCAGTGGAGGGGGGGGGCTACTGTTTTTT.

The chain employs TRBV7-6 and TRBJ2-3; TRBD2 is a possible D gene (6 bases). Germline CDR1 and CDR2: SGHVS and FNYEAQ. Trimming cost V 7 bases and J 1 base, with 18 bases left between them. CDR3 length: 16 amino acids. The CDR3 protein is CASNTPGTGGTDTQYF. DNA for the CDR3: TGTGCCAGCAACACTCCCGGGACTGGGGGCACAGATACGCAGTATTTT. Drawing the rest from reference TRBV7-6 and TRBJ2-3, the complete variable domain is GAGVSQSPRYKVTKRGQDVALRCDPISGHVSLYWYRQALGQGPEFLTYFNYEAQQDKSGLPNDRFSAERPEGSISTLTIQRTEQRDSAMYRCASNTPGTGGTDTQYFGPGTRLTVL.

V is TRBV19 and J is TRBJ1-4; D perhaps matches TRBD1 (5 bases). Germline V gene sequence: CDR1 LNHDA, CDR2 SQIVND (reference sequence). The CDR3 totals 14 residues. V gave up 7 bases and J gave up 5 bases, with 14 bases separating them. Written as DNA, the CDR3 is TGTGCCAGTAATAAGGGACGGGGGAATGAAAAACTGTTTTTT. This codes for CASNKGRGNEKLFF.

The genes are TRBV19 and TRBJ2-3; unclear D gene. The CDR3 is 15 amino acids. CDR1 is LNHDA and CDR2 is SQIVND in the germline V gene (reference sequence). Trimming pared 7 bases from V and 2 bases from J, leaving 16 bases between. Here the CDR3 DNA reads TGTGCCAGTACCCTGGATGGCAGGTTCACAGATACGCAGTATTTT. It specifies CASTLDGRFTDTQYF.

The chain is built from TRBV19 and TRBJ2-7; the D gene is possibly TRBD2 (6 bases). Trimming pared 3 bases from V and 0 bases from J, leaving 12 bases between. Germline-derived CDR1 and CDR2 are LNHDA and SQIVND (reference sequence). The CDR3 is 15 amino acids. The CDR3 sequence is CASSIGGSSSYEQYF. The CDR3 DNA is TGTGCCAGTAGTATCGGGGGATCGAGCTCCTACGAGCAGTACTTC.

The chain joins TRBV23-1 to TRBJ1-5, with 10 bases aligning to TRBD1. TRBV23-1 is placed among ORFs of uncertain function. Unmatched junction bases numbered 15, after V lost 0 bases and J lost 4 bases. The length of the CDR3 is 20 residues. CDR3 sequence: CASSQSIQGGDRGKNQPQHF. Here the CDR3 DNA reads TGCGCCAGCAGTCAATCAATCCAGGGAGGGGACAGGGGTAAAAATCAGCCCCAGCATTTT.

The CDR3 DNA sequence: TGTGCCAGCAGTTACTCCCAGACAGGAGAAGGCTATGGCTACACCTTC. Translation gives CASSYSQTGEGYGYTF. The gene calls are TRBV6-5 and TRBJ1-2, with D possibly being TRBD1 (6 bases). Germline assignment: CDR1 MNHEY and CDR2 SVGAGI. V was pared by 0 bases and J by 4 bases, with 15 bases between. This CDR3 spans 16 amino acids.

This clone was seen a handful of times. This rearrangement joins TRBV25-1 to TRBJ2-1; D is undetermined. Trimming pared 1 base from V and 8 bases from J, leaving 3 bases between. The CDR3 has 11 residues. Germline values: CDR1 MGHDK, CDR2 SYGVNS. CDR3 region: CASSESYEQFF. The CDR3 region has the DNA TGTGCCAGCAGTGAATCCTATGAGCAGTTCTTC.

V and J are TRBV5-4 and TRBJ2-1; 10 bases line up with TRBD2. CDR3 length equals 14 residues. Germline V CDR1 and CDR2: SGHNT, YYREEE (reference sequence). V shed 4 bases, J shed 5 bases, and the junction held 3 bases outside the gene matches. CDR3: CASSRTSGHNEQFF. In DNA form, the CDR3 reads TGTGCCAGCAGCAGGACTAGCGGCCACAATGAGCAGTTCTTC.

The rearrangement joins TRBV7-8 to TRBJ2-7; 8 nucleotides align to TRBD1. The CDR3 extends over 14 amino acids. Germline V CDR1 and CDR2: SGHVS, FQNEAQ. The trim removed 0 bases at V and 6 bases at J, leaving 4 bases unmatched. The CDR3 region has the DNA TGTGCCAGCAGCTTAGCGCAGGGGGCCAGCGAGCAGTACTTC. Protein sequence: CASSLAQGASEQYF. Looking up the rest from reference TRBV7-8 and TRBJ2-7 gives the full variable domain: GAGVSQSPRYKVAKRGQDVALRCDPISGHVSLFWYQQALGQGPEFLTYFQNEAQLDKSGLPSDRFFAERPEGSVSTLKIQRTQQEDSAVYLCASSLAQGASEQYFGPGTRLTVT.

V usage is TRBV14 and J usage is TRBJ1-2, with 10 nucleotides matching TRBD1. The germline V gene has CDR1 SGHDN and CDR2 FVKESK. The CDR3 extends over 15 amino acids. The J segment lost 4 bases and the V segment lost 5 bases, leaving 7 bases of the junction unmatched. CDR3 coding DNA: TGTGCCAGCAGCTGGGGGGGACAGGGGATCTATGGCTACACCTTC. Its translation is CASSWGGQGIYGYTF.